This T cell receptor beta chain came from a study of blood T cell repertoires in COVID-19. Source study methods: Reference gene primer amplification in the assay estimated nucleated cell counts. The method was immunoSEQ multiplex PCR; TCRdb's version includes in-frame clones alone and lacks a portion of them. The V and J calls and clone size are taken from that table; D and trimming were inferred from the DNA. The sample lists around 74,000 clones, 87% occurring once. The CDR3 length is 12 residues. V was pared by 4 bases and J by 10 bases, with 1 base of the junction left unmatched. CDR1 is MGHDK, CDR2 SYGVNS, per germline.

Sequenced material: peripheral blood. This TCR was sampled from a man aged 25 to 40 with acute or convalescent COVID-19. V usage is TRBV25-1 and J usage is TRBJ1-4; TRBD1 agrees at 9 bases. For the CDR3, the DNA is TGTGCCAGCAGTGGGGACAGGGCAAAACTGTTTTTT. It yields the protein CASSGDRAKLFF.